Listed below are T cell receptor beta chains from one sample, sequenced in a study of spatial heterogeneity in lung cancer. TCRdb reprocessed the 5' RACE reads via MiXCR and lists one record per CDR3 protein. Of about 50,000 distinct CDR3 sequences listed, less than 9.5% are singletons. The sample consisted of PBMCs, taken at follow-up. These receptors were taken from a female donor with early-stage non-small cell lung cancer. The CDR3 runs from the conserved cysteine through the conserved F or W. The order of the fields is D gene, J gene, clone size, CDR3 length, V gene, CDR3 DNA, CDR3 protein. D genes are given only for firm matches. Only some rows state a clone size, as once, few, many or a class for expanded clones.

-	TRBJ1-3	few	15	TRBV20-1	TGCAGTGCTGTCTTCGACGCATACTCTGGAAACACCATATATTTT	CSAVFDAYSGNTIYF
-	TRBJ2-7	few	12	TRBV10-3	TGTGCCATCAGGTCAGGGGGAGGGGAGCAGTACTTC	CAIRSGGGEQYF
-	TRBJ2-7	many	15	TRBV5-1	TGCGCCAGCAGCTCCCTCCGAGGGGACTCCTACGAGCAGTACTTC	CASSSLRGDSYEQYF
-	TRBJ1-2	many	15	TRBV18	TGTGCCAGCTCACCAAGCGGTTTGGGAGGCTATGGCTACACCTTC	CASSPSGLGGYGYTF
-	TRBJ1-5	few	15	TRBV6-2/TRBV6-3	TGTGCCAGCGGGGAACGGATTGATAGCAATCAGCCCCAGCATTTT	CASGERIDSNQPQHF
-	TRBJ2-3	few	16	TRBV20-1	TGCAGTGCTGAACGACCGGGGATCTCTTCCACAGATACGCAGTATTTT	CSAERPGISSTDTQYF
-	TRBJ2-7	-	14	TRBV30	TGTGCCTGGGCCCCCCGCAGCCTACTCTACGAGCAGTACTTC	CAWAPRSLLYEQYF
TRBD2	TRBJ2-5	-	15	TRBV7-2	TGTGCCAGCAGCCCAGCGGGGGGGCGGCGGGAGACCCAGTACTTC	CASSPAGGRRETQYF
TRBD1	TRBJ1-6	-	14	TRBV14	TGTGCCAGCCAGCCCAGGGGGGGCAGTTCACCCCTCCACTTT	CASQPRGGSSPLHF
TRBD1	TRBJ1-2	many	15	TRBV28	TGTGCCAGCAGTGCGGGACAGCTCCTTAACTATGGCTACACCTTC	CASSAGQLLNYGYTF
-	TRBJ1-2	many	15	TRBV9	TGTGCCAGCAGCGTAGGGGAACAGGGTGCGCGAGGCTACACCTTC	CASSVGEQGARGYTF
-	TRBJ1-3	few	16	TRBV3-1	TGTGCCAGCAGCCAGACCAGGGGACTCTCTGGAAACACCATATATTTT	CASSQTRGLSGNTIYF
TRBD2	TRBJ2-7	many	15	TRBV5-1	TGCGCCAGCAGCCCACTAGCGGGGGGGCCCCTCGAGCAGTACTTC	CASSPLAGGPLEQYF
TRBD2	TRBJ2-7	-	14	TRBV20-1	TGCAGTGCTACCTCTAGCGGGGGGAGGTACGAGCAGTACTTC	CSATSSGGRYEQYF
-	TRBJ1-1	few	13	TRBV18	TGTGCCAGCTCACCACCCTTCCGGGATGGGGCTTTCTTT	CASSPPFRDGAFF
-	TRBJ2-3	many	14	TRBV5-1	TGCGCCAGCAGCACGGGGGAAGGCACAGATACGCAGTATTTT	CASSTGEGTDTQYF
-	TRBJ2-3	many	14	TRBV28	TGTGCCAGCAGTGGCCGGGCCTCCCCAGATACGCAGTATTTT	CASSGRASPDTQYF
-	TRBJ2-3	many	15	TRBV19	TGTGCCAGTAGTATTGGGCGCACTAGCACAGATACGCAGTATTTT	CASSIGRTSTDTQYF
TRBD1	TRBJ2-7	few	11	TRBV20-1	TGCAGTGCACAGGGGGGCTACGAGCAGTACTTC	CSAQGGYEQYF
-	TRBJ2-5	many	15	TRBV7-9	TGTGCCAGCAGCTCCGGACTCCTCCTCGCGGAGACCCAGTACTTC	CASSSGLLLAETQYF
-	TRBJ1-1	-	15	TRBV4-1	TGCGCCAGCAGCCACGATGGGGTTACGGTTGCTGAAGCTTTCTTT	CASSHDGVTVAEAFF
TRBD2	TRBJ2-5	many	15	TRBV5-6	TGTGCCAGCAGCTTGGTAGCGGGGGGGCGAGAGACCCAGTACTTC	CASSLVAGGRETQYF
-	TRBJ2-7	-	13	TRBV3-1	TGTGCCAGCAGAAAAGGGGCGGGCTACGAGCAGTACTTC	CASRKGAGYEQYF
TRBD2	TRBJ2-3	many	15	TRBV19	TGTGCCAGTAGTGGACTAGCGGGGGAAGGAGATACGCAGTATTTT	CASSGLAGEGDTQYF
-	TRBJ2-5	few	20	TRBV9	TGTGCCAGCAGCCCAGGACAGAAAGAGACCCAGTACTTTTTCGAAGAGACCCAGTACTTC	CASSPGQKETQYFFEETQYF
-	TRBJ1-5	few	15	TRBV2	TGTGCCAGCAGTGAAGCGTTGGTGGGGGATCAGCCCCAGCATTTT	CASSEALVGDQPQHF
TRBD1	TRBJ2-5	many	20	TRBV24-1	TGTGCCACCAGTGATTTGGGTGAGACAGGGGGGACGCGGGGCCAAGAGACCCAGTACTTC	CATSDLGETGGTRGQETQYF
TRBD1	TRBJ2-1	many	13	TRBV18	TGTGCCAGCTCACCCGGGACAGGAAATATGGAGTTCTTC	CASSPGTGNMEFF
-	TRBJ2-1	many	15	TRBV5-1	TGCGCCAGCAGCTTGATCCGGGGGGCGATCAATGAGCAGTTCTTC	CASSLIRGAINEQFF
-	TRBJ2-1	many	19	TRBV7-2	TGTGCCAGCAGCTCCCCCCCGGGGGGCGGGGACACCTCCTACAATGAGCAGTTCTTC	CASSSPPGGGDTSYNEQFF
-	TRBJ1-6	-	13	TRBV6-2/TRBV6-3	TGTGCCAGCGGGGCAAGGCCAGACTCACCCCTCCACTTT	CASGARPDSPLHF
TRBD1	TRBJ1-6	-	16	TRBV4-1	TGCGCCAGCAGCCAAGACGAGGGGGCAGGAGGTTCACCCCTCCACTTT	CASSQDEGAGGSPLHF
-	TRBJ2-2	-	12	TRBV4-2	TGTGCCAGCCGGGAGAACACCGGGGAGCCGTTTTTT	CASRENTGEPFF
TRBD2	TRBJ2-4	many	15	TRBV6-1	TGTGCCAGCAGCAGCCTTAGCGGGGACGGAAACATTCAGTACTTC	CASSSLSGDGNIQYF
TRBD1	TRBJ2-1	many	15	TRBV7-9	TGTGCCAGCAGCTTTAATGACAGGGGGCGCGGTGAGCAGTTCTTC	CASSFNDRGRGEQFF
-	TRBJ1-2	many	14	TRBV12-3/TRBV12-4	TGTGCCAGCAGTTTAGCGCTCGGGGGGCTGGGCTACACCTTC	CASSLALGGLGYTF
TRBD1	TRBJ1-5	many	15	TRBV11-2	TGTGCCAGCAGCTTGTCGGGACAGGGTCCCATCCCCCAGCATTTT	CASSLSGQGPIPQHF
-	TRBJ1-1	-	12	TRBV2	TGTGCCAGCAGACTCGTGGGAGCTGAAGCTTTCTTT	CASRLVGAEAFF
-	TRBJ1-1	few	16	TRBV4-1	TGCGCCAGCAGCCAAGCCTTGGGTTCGCCGAACACTGAAGCTTTCTTT	CASSQALGSPNTEAFF
-	TRBJ1-1	many	14	TRBV30	TGTGCCTGGAGCGGCTCAGGCTTCAACACTGAAGCTTTCTTT	CAWSGSGFNTEAFF
-	TRBJ2-3	few	14	TRBV18	TGTGCCAGCTCATACACAGCAGCCACAGATACGCAGTATTTT	CASSYTAATDTQYF
TRBD1	TRBJ2-7	many	14	TRBV15	TGTGCCACCAGCATAGGACAGGGCGAGGACGAGCAGTACTTC	CATSIGQGEDEQYF
TRBD1	TRBJ1-4	many	13	TRBV12-5	TGTGCTAGTGGTTTGGATTGGGACAGGCGTCTGTTTTTT	CASGLDWDRRLFF
TRBD1	TRBJ2-7	many	15	TRBV12-3/TRBV12-4	TGTGCCAGCAGCCCGTGGGACAGGGGGAATGGCGAGCAGTACTTC	CASSPWDRGNGEQYF
-	TRBJ2-7	-	12	TRBV12-3/TRBV12-4	TGTGCCAGCAGCTCTAGCAAAGGGGAGCAGTACTTC	CASSSSKGEQYF
-	TRBJ1-5	-	14	TRBV19	TGTGCCAGTAGTTCGACAGCAAATGATCAGCCCCAGCATTTT	CASSSTANDQPQHF
-	TRBJ2-3	few	14	TRBV5-1	TGCGCCAGCAGCTTCGCCGGCGGCACAGATACGCAGTATTTT	CASSFAGGTDTQYF
-	TRBJ2-7	many	13	TRBV18	TGTGCCAGCAGTCCGGGTAGCTCCTACGAGCAGTACTTC	CASSPGSSYEQYF
TRBD1	TRBJ2-7	many	15	TRBV27	TGTGCCAGCAGTTTTAGGGGGCGTTCAGCCTACGAGCAGTACTTC	CASSFRGRSAYEQYF
-	TRBJ2-3	-	12	TRBV29-1	TGCAGCGCCGACGGGGGTGTCGATACGCAGTATTTT	CSADGGVDTQYF
-	TRBJ2-5	-	15	TRBV7-8	TGTGCCAGCAGTTCCACTTCCGGGTTCCAAGAGACCCAGTACTTC	CASSSTSGFQETQYF
TRBD1	TRBJ2-1	many	13	TRBV2	TGTGCCAGCAGTGGACAGGGGAGCAATGAGCAGTTCTTC	CASSGQGSNEQFF